This note documents a single T cell receptor (beta chain) sequence. One end of the junction varies from germline; a read error may be responsible. TCR beta CDR3 regions were amplified from RNA transcripts. The TCR CDR3 was amplified in a first-round RT-PCR using the HTBI primer set. TCRdb processed the multiplex PCR reads anew with MiXCR; each CDR3 protein has one entry. The sample consists of some 460,000 distinct CDR3 sequences, roughly 14% of them appearing once. Graves' hyperthyroidism showing no ophthalmopathy progression within 18 months was considered stable. Hyperthyroidism in the patients, aged 18 to 65, was newly diagnosed and under 2 months in duration. These data belong to a study of T cells in Graves' hyperthyroidism and ophthalmopathy. This CDR3 region has 12 residues. From germline, CDR1 is LNHDA and CDR2 SQIVND (reference sequence).

The sequenced sample consisted of blood. The clonotype comes from a woman younger than 35 with Graves' hyperthyroidism. The V and J genes are TRBV19 and TRBJ1-2; D not certain. The CDR3, as DNA: TGTGCCAGTAGTACCAATAACTACGGCTACACCTTC. Amino acids: CASSTNNYGYTF.